The next 24 T cell receptor beta chains were all read from a single sample in a study of graft-versus-host responses after intestinal transplantation. The antigens these receptors bind are not known. Profiling relied on immunoSEQ multiplex PCR, and the TCRdb table lists in-frame clones only, not all of them. The sample shows about 71,000 clones, about 90% of them seen only once. This sample comprised unstimulated CD8+ T cells sorted from spleen or lymph node cells, obtained before intestinal transplant. The origin of the receptors is a human donor who received an intestinal transplant.

This clone was detected only once. The CDR3 loop is CASSSTGFTGELFF. CDR3 bases: TGCGCCAGCAGTTCTACAGGATTCACCGGGGAGCTGTTTTTT. The genes are TRBV10-1 and TRBJ2-2; TRBD1 is a possible D gene (5 bases). Germline-derived CDR1 and CDR2 are WNHNN and SYGVQD (reference sequence). Trimming pared 5 bases from V and 4 bases from J, leaving 11 bases between. The CDR3 spans 14 residues.

This sequence joins TRBV5-1 and TRBJ2-1, with no clear D. Trimming shortened V by 0 bases and J by 6 bases, and 4 bases separated the two germline ends. This CDR3 comprises 12 residues. The germline V gene encodes CDR1 SGHRS and CDR2 YFSETQ. The CDR3 protein is CASSLASNEQFF. The DNA for the CDR3 is TGCGCCAGCAGCTTGGCTAGCAATGAGCAGTTCTTC.

This chain uses TRBV13 with TRBJ2-7, with 9 bases aligning to TRBD1. With 5 bases clipped from V and 7 bases from J, the junction kept 3 bases outside the gene matches. Per the germline V gene, CDR1 is PRHDT and CDR2 is FYEKMQ (reference sequence). This CDR3 region has 12 residues. The CDR3 DNA is TGTGCCAGCAGCCCACAGGGGGCTGAGCAGTACTTC. It translates to CASSPQGAEQYF.

This clone was recorded a few times. The chain couples TRBV13 to TRBJ1-6; 10 positions match TRBD1. Germline V gene lookup returns CDR1 PRHDT and CDR2 FYEKMQ (reference sequence). V shed 5 bases and J 7 bases; nucleotides not matched to a gene: 5. This CDR3 has 15 amino acids. The CDR3 DNA follows: TGTGCCAGCAGCACATCGGGACAGGGGAATTCACCCCTCCACTTT. It codes for CASSTSGQGNSPLHF.

The V and J genes are TRBV7-9 and TRBJ1-1, with a weak D call TRBD1 (5 bases). Germline assignment: CDR1 SEHNR and CDR2 FQNEAQ (reference sequence). This CDR3 is 14 amino acids long. V lost 8 bases, J lost 4 bases, and 17 bases lay in between. CDR3 residues: CASGDQGGRTEAFF. CDR3 nucleotide sequence: TGTGCCAGCGGGGATCAGGGAGGGCGCACTGAAGCTTTCTTT.

CDR3 DNA sequence: TGTGCCAGCAGCTTCGGAGGCTTCTACGAGCAGTACTTC. Translation gives CASSFGGFYEQYF. The chain combines TRBV5-5 with TRBJ2-7; D perhaps matches TRBD2 (5 bases). This CDR3 contains 13 residues. Germline CDR1 is SGHKS and CDR2 is YYEKEE (reference sequence). V lost 2 bases and J lost 3, with 9 bases in between.

The V call is TRBV7-9, the J call TRBJ1-2; D unclear. The germline gives CDR1 SEHNR, CDR2 FQNEAQ (reference sequence). V lost 5 bases and J lost 5, with 15 bases in between. This CDR3 has 14 residues. This chain's CDR3 is CASSPGYWRYGYTF. The CDR3 region has the DNA TGTGCCAGCAGCCCCGGGTACTGGCGGTATGGCTACACCTTC.

DNA of the CDR3: TGTGCCAGCAGTGCCGGGTCGAGCGGCGAAGAGACCCAGTACTTC. Translation gives CASSAGSSGEETQYF. The V gene is TRBV6-5, the J gene TRBJ2-5; a weak D match, TRBD2 (5 bases). CDR1 and CDR2 (germline): MNHEY, SVGAGI. The V gene lost 5 bases and the J gene lost 3 bases, with 16 bases spanning the gap. CDR3 length equals 15 residues.

This chain uses TRBV10-3 with TRBJ2-7, with a tentative D call TRBD2 (7 bases). Between the trimmed V and J ends, which lost 3 bases and 5 bases, there was a span of 8 bases. The CDR3 loop spans 12 amino acids. The germline gives CDR1 ENHRY, CDR2 SYGVKD. This CDR3 is CAISEGGDEQYF. CDR3 in DNA: TGTGCCATCAGTGAAGGGGGGGACGAGCAGTACTTC.

The chain uses TRBV12-5 and TRBJ2-7; unclear D gene. V shed 6 bases and J shed 2 bases, with 14 bases lying between them. The CDR3 runs 14 residues. The V gene's germline CDR1 is LGHNT and CDR2 FRNRAP. CDR3 in amino acids: CASGPPVGAYEQYF. In nucleotides, the CDR3 is TGTGCTAGTGGCCCACCCGTTGGAGCCTACGAGCAGTACTTC.

The chain couples TRBV6-1 to TRBJ1-2, with D perhaps TRBD1 (5 bases). Germline-derived CDR1 and CDR2 are MNHNS and SASEGT. Trimming left V 2 bases short and J 4 bases short, with 14 bases between. This CDR3 contains 15 residues. The CDR3, as DNA: TGTGCCAGCAGTGAAACTCGACAGAATCTCTATGGCTACACCTTC. Encoded protein: CASSETRQNLYGYTF.

The gene calls are TRBV7-6 and TRBJ2-3; weak D call: TRBD2 (5 bases). Germline lookup yields CDR1 SGHVS and CDR2 FNYEAQ. The CDR3 is made up of 16 amino acids. V was cut by 1 base and J by 1 base, with 12 bases left in between. CDR3 bases: TGTGCCAGCAGCTTAGATGGCGGGTTGGGCACAGATACGCAGTATTTT. Its protein is CASSLDGGLGTDTQYF.

The rearrangement joins TRBV7-3 to TRBJ1-5, with TRBD1 matching 9 bases. CDR3 length: 13 amino acids. CDR1 is SGHTA, CDR2 FQGTGA, per germline. V dropped 9 bases and J dropped 9; count of bases not matched to a gene: 9. The CDR3 DNA reads TGTGCCAGACGGGGGGACAGGGAGGCGCCCCAGCATTTT. Protein product: CARRGDREAPQHF.

V gene TRBV9 combines with J gene TRBJ2-3; D uncertain. Trimming removed 0 bases at V and 6 bases at J, with 5 bases between. CDR1 and CDR2 from the germline V gene are SGDLS and YYNGEE. The CDR3 spans 12 residues. CDR3 sequence: CASSVASDTQYF. DNA of the CDR3: TGTGCCAGCAGCGTAGCCTCGGATACGCAGTATTTT.

The J gene is TRBJ1-2, the V gene TRBV10-3; D is unclear. Germline assignment: CDR1 ENHRY and CDR2 SYGVKD. This CDR3 is built from 14 residues. V dropped 2 bases and J dropped 8 bases, with 15 bases sitting between them. CDR3 sequence: CAISEPREGEGYTF. The CDR3, as DNA: TGTGCCATCAGTGAGCCGCGGGAAGGAGAAGGCTACACCTTC.

This chain uses TRBV6-1 with TRBJ1-6, with D maybe TRBD1 (6 bases). Trimming stripped 5 bases from V and 7 bases from J, with 12 bases between. Looked up from germline, CDR1 is MNHNS and CDR2 is SASEGT. CDR3 length equals 14 residues. The CDR3 sequence is CASSSTGWNSPLHF. Written as DNA, the CDR3 is TGTGCCAGCAGTTCAACAGGGTGGAATTCACCCCTCCACTTT.

V gene TRBV2 combines with J gene TRBJ2-7; 9 bases fit TRBD2. CDR3 length: 13 residues. The V and J ends lost 11 bases and 4 bases, in that order; junction bases with no gene match: 9. CDR1 and CDR2 from the germline V gene are SNHLY and FYNNEI. In DNA form, the CDR3 reads TGTGCCGGACGCGGGGGGGGTGCATACGAGCAGTACTTC. The encoded protein is CAGRGGGAYEQYF.

The V and J genes are TRBV27 and TRBJ2-7; TRBD2 matches at 10 bases. Germline trimming cut 5 bases from V and 5 bases from J; bases unmatched to any gene: 12. The germline gives CDR1 MNHEY, CDR2 SMNVEV (reference sequence). The CDR3 is 16 residues long. CDR3: CASSPLGSGGIHEQYF. In nucleotides, the CDR3 is TGTGCCAGCAGTCCACTGGGTAGCGGGGGGATCCACGAGCAGTACTTC.

The chain couples TRBV5-4 to TRBJ2-5; the match to TRBD1 covers 10 bases. V shed 4 bases and J 8 bases; nucleotides not matched to a gene: 8. Germline CDR1 and CDR2: SGHNT and YYREEE (reference sequence). CDR3 length: 14 residues. The CDR3 DNA sequence: TGTGCCAGCAGCACCGGGACAGGGGCTTCTACCCAGTACTTC. This encodes CASSTGTGASTQYF.

The chain carries TRBV15 and TRBJ1-1; D not resolved. The germline CDR1 and CDR2 sequences are LNHNV and YYDKDF (reference sequence). The ends were cut back, 2 bases at V and 5 bases at J, with 12 bases in the middle. The CDR3 totals 14 residues. The chain's CDR3 is CATSRRRIGTEAFF. CDR3 coding DNA: TGTGCCACCAGCAGAAGGAGAATTGGGACTGAAGCTTTCTTT.

The chain couples TRBV5-4 to TRBJ2-3; D not certain. CDR3 length equals 13 residues. Germline V gives CDR1 SGHNT, CDR2 YYREEE (reference sequence). The ends were cut back, 5 bases at V and 3 bases at J, with 10 bases in the middle. CDR3 coding DNA: TGTGCCAGCAGTCAATGGCTTACAGATACGCAGTATTTT. Translation gives CASSQWLTDTQYF. Filled out from reference TRBV5-4 and TRBJ2-3, the complete variable domain reads ETGVTQSPTHLIKTRGQQVTLRCSSQSGHNTVSWYQQALGQGPQFIFQYYREEENGRGNFPPRFSGLQFPNYSSELNVNALELDDSALYLCASSQWLTDTQYFGPGTRLTVL.

V gene TRBV6-5 combines with J gene TRBJ2-1; TRBD1 might be the D (6 bases). Germline V gene sequence: CDR1 MNHEY, CDR2 SVGAGI. V lost 6 bases and J 6 bases, leaving 12 bases between the germline ends. The CDR3 has 13 amino acids. CDR3 DNA sequence: TGTGCCAGCAGCACCGGGACACCCAATGAGCAGTTCTTC. Protein product: CASSTGTPNEQFF.

This clone is a singleton in its sample. The chain couples TRBV9 to TRBJ2-3; 7 bases fit TRBD2. The ends lost 3 bases at V and 2 bases at J; junction bases unmatched: 15. Germline V gene sequence: CDR1 SGDLS, CDR2 YYNGEE. The length of the CDR3 is 18 residues. For the CDR3, the DNA is TGTGCCAGCAGCGCGAACCGCGCCGGGGGGTTGGACACAGATACGCAGTATTTT. Protein: CASSANRAGGLDTDTQYF.

V is TRBV9 and J is TRBJ2-7; D is ambiguous. The CDR3 totals 14 residues. V lost 0 bases and J 0 bases, leaving 7 bases between the germline ends. Germline V gives CDR1 SGDLS, CDR2 YYNGEE. CDR3 in DNA: TGTGCCAGCAGCGTAGGTTCTAACTCCTACGAGCAGTACTTC. Translation: CASSVGSNSYEQYF. Full variable domain (remainder filled in from reference TRBV9 and TRBJ2-7): DSGVTQTPKHLITATGQRVTLRCSPRSGDLSVYWYQQSLDQGLQFLIQYYNGEERAKGNILERFSAQQFPDLHSELNLSSLELGDSALYFCASSVGSNSYEQYFGPGTRLTVT.